This passage covers 11 T cell receptor beta chains from one sample sequenced in a study of T-cell memory formation after mild COVID-19. TCRdb re-derived calls from the 5' RACE reads in MiXCR, one entry per CDR3 protein. The table lists 120,000 to 150,000 distinct CDR3 sequences, 11% to 15% of them singletons. Sequencing was carried out using PBMCs or a T cell subset sorted from them (not recorded which). Receptors were obtained from an adult woman who had mild COVID-19 (a few samples of this study predate the infection). Cell type and time point are not known.

The table lists this clonotype with a few counts. The rearrangement links TRBV12-3 or TRBV12-4 to TRBJ2-7; 7 bases match TRBD1. Trimming cost V 5 bases and J 2 bases; bases outside gene matches: 9. This CDR3 contains 15 residues. CDR3 protein: CASSPVDRPTYEQYF. The CDR3 bases are TGTGCCAGCAGTCCCGTGGACAGGCCGACCTACGAGCAGTACTTC.

This chain links TRBV5-1 with TRBJ2-2; the match to TRBD1 covers 8 bases. Germline CDR1 SGHRS, CDR2 YFSETQ. V lost 4 bases and J lost 6; bases outside the gene matches: 14. There are 17 residues in the CDR3. For the CDR3, the DNA is TGCGCCAGCAGCCACACTCCGACAGGGGAAATCGCCGGGGAGCTGTTTTTT. It is translated as CASSHTPTGEIAGELFF.

V usage is TRBV12-3 or TRBV12-4 and J usage is TRBJ1-3; no definite D call. The CDR3 contains 17 residues. Trimming stripped 3 bases from V and 4 bases from J, with 19 bases between. The CDR3, as DNA: TGTGCCAGCAGTTTTTCCCAAGAGTGGGCAGGAGGAAACACCATATATTTT. Protein: CASSFSQEWAGGNTIYF.

The V gene is TRBV12-3 or TRBV12-4, the J gene TRBJ1-1; D gene ambiguous. CDR3 size: 11 residues. Trimming stripped 6 bases from V and 7 bases from J, with 9 bases between. The CDR3 region has the DNA TGTGCCAGCAGCCCCGACCGTGAAGCTTTCTTT. Protein: CASSPDREAFF.

The chain joins TRBV24-1 to TRBJ2-1, with 10 bases lining up with TRBD1. Losses at the gene ends were 11 bases for V and 4 bases for J; bases not matched to a gene: 7. The germline V gene encodes CDR1 KGHDR and CDR2 SFDVKD. The CDR3 loop spans 14 amino acids. The CDR3 coding sequence is TGTGCCATCGGACCGGGACAGGGGTACAATGAGCAGTTCTTC. Its translation is CAIGPGQGYNEQFF.

There are a few counts of this clonotype. V is TRBV12-3 or TRBV12-4 and J is TRBJ2-2; D is uncertain. V was shortened by 6 bases and J by 4 bases, with 15 bases between the two germline ends. The CDR3 totals 15 residues. The CDR3 protein is CASSAPDTSTGELFF. The CDR3, as DNA: TGTGCCAGCAGCGCTCCCGACACAAGCACCGGGGAGCTGTTTTTT.

Only a few counts were recorded for this clonotype. The rearrangement links TRBV7-8 to TRBJ2-4, with TRBD2 identical over 7 bases. Germline values: CDR1 SGHVS, CDR2 FQNEAQ. V lost 4 bases and J lost 3; bases outside the gene matches: 18. The CDR3 has 19 amino acids. For the CDR3, the DNA is TGTGCCAGCAGCTACCGAGCGGGACTGCAAATTGGGAGCAAAAACATTCAGTACTTC. Protein sequence: CASSYRAGLQIGSKNIQYF.

This clonotype was seen ten or more times. The V call is TRBV7-9, the J call TRBJ2-7; maybe TRBD1 (6 bases). In germline, CDR1 is SEHNR, CDR2 FQNEAQ (reference sequence). V was trimmed by 5 bases and J by 5 bases, leaving 10 bases between them. This CDR3 contains 12 residues. CDR3 nucleotide sequence: TGTGCCAGCAGCACAGGGTTCCACGAGCAGTACTTC. It translates to CASSTGFHEQYF.

The chain is built from TRBV29-1 and TRBJ2-1; the D gene is possibly TRBD2 (6 bases). Trimming removed 4 bases at V and 5 bases at J, with 12 bases between. This CDR3 region has 13 residues. Germline V gives CDR1 SQVTM, CDR2 ANQGSEA. The CDR3 bases are TGCAGCGTTGCGGGAGTATTCGACAATGAGCAGTTCTTC. As protein: CSVAGVFDNEQFF.

The table lists this clonotype with a few counts. This chain links TRBV3-1 with TRBJ2-1; 9 nucleotides match TRBD2. The CDR3 has 17 amino acids. V lost 0 bases and J lost 7; bases outside the gene matches: 10. Germline loops: CDR1 LGHDT, CDR2 YNNKEL (reference sequence). The CDR3 spells CASSQEEGSGGSNEQFF. The CDR3 nucleotides read TGTGCCAGCAGCCAAGAAGAGGGTAGCGGGGGATCGAATGAGCAGTTCTTC.

As for this clonotype: One end of the junction varies from germline; a read error may be responsible. The chain combines TRBV7-7 with TRBJ2-7; the D call may be TRBD1 or TRBD2 (5 bases each). The CDR3 spans 14 residues. Germline lookup yields CDR1 SSHAT and CDR2 FNYEAQ (reference sequence). This CDR3 is CASSLYLGVGEQYF. DNA of the CDR3: TGTGCTAGCAGCTTATATCTGGGGGTGGGGGAGCAGTACTTC.